One sample yielded the 15 T cell receptor beta chains listed below, sequenced in a study of T cells in Graves' hyperthyroidism and ophthalmopathy. Amplification yielded TCR beta CDR3 regions, with RNA transcripts as the source. Initially, a first-round RT-PCR of the TCR CDR3 employed the HTBI primer set. MiXCR, applied by TCRdb to the multiplex PCR reads, yields one record per CDR3 protein. The table includes 500,000 to 600,000 distinct CDR3 sequences, roughly 50% detected once. The sequenced sample was peripheral blood or thyroid tissue (not recorded which). The source is an adult woman with Graves' disease, either hyperthyroidism or ophthalmopathy (not recorded which).

The CDR3 here is CASVGGDRGSYEQYF. CDR3 in DNA: TGTGCCAGCGTGGGAGGGGACAGGGGCTCCTACGAGCAGTACTTC. V gene TRBV2 combines with J gene TRBJ2-7; 10 bases align to TRBD1. CDR3 size: 15 residues. In germline, CDR1 is SNHLY, CDR2 FYNNEI. The V gene end was trimmed by 8 bases and the J gene end by 0 bases; junction bases not matched to a gene: 7.

The chain is built from TRBV7-6 and TRBJ2-7; TRBD2 agrees at 10 bases. Trimming cost V 9 bases and J 0 bases; bases outside gene matches: 8. The V gene's germline CDR1 is SGHVS and CDR2 FNYEAQ. The CDR3 loop spans 15 amino acids. As DNA, the CDR3 is TGTGCCAGTGCGGAACTAGCGGGGAGCTCCTACGAGCAGTACTTC. The encoded protein is CASAELAGSSYEQYF.

This clonotype was seen many times. V usage is TRBV15 and J usage is TRBJ1-3; possible D gene TRBD1, 5 bases. V gave up 0 bases and J gave up 0 bases, with 12 bases separating them. Germline V lookup: CDR1 LNHNV, CDR2 YYDKDF (reference sequence). The length of the CDR3 is 17 residues. The CDR3 DNA reads as TGTGCCACCAGCAGAGATCTGTGGGACCTCTCTGGAAACACCATATATTTT. Amino acid sequence: CATSRDLWDLSGNTIYF.

The rearrangement uses TRBV2 and TRBJ1-1, with unresolved D. The CDR3 is 14 amino acids. Germline V gene data show CDR1 as SNHLY and CDR2 as FYNNEI. V dropped 6 bases and J dropped 0 bases, with 11 bases sitting between them. The CDR3 here is CASSAPSLNTEAFF. The CDR3, as DNA: TGTGCCAGCAGCGCTCCTTCCCTGAACACTGAAGCTTTCTTT.

In this sample, this clonotype turned up once. V usage is TRBV20-1 and J usage is TRBJ2-5; TRBD2 aligns across 7 bases. The CDR3 runs 14 residues. Trimming took 5 bases from V and 5 from J; bases not matched to a gene: 11. CDR1 DFQATT and CDR2 SNEGSKA come from the germline V gene (reference sequence). The CDR3 DNA sequence: TGCAGTGCTGCGTGGACGGCGGGGGTGGAGACCCAGTACTTC. Translating gives CSAAWTAGVETQYF.

There are a few counts of this clonotype. The chain couples TRBV27 to TRBJ1-5; weak D call: TRBD1 (6 bases). From germline, CDR1 is MNHEY and CDR2 SMNVEV (reference sequence). The CDR3 is made up of 14 amino acids. Trimming stripped 5 bases from V and 6 bases from J, with 14 bases between. CDR3 DNA sequence: TGTGCCAGCAGTCAGGTATACAGGGTTCAGCCCCAGCATTTT. This sequence encodes CASSQVYRVQPQHF.

This rearrangement joins TRBV2 to TRBJ2-7; no firm D call. The CDR3 has 11 residues. With 8 bases removed from V and 4 bases from J, the gap between germline ends came to 9 bases. CDR1 and CDR2 from the germline V gene are SNHLY and FYNNEI. CDR3 nucleotide sequence: TGTGCCAGCGTACTGGGTTACGAGCAGTACTTC. This codes for CASVLGYEQYF.

This clonotype was recorded at least ten times. The rearrangement joins TRBV10-3 to TRBJ1-2, with D possibly matching TRBD1 (5 bases). Germline V CDR1 and CDR2: ENHRY, SYGVKD. The CDR3 contains 14 residues. Trimming cost V 2 bases and J 12 bases, with 19 bases left between them. CDR3 in amino acids: CAISERGSDSGNTF. CDR3 coding DNA: TGTGCCATCAGTGAGAGGGGCTCGGACTCTGGAAACACCTTC.

This clonotype was counted many times. The chain links TRBV7-9 to TRBJ1-3, with D perhaps TRBD1 (5 bases). CDR1 and CDR2 (germline): SEHNR, FQNEAQ (reference sequence). This CDR3 contains 17 residues. V lost 6 bases to trimming and J lost 8 bases, with 26 bases between them. This CDR3 reads CASRRSGREGPWHTIYF. The CDR3 DNA follows: TGTGCCAGCAGGCGGAGCGGCAGGGAAGGGCCGTGGCACACCATATATTTT. Combining the CDR3 with reference TRBV7-9 and TRBJ1-3 gives the whole variable domain DTGVSQNPRHKITKRGQNVTFRCDPISEHNRLYWYRQTLGQGPEFLTYFQNEAQLEKSRLLSDRFSAERPKGSFSTLEIQRTEQGDSAMYLCASRRSGREGPWHTIYFGEGSWLTVV.

This clonotype was seen ten or more times. The chain employs TRBV7-2 and TRBJ2-7, with D unclear. CDR3 length: 13 amino acids. In germline, CDR1 is SGHTA, CDR2 FQGNSA. Trimming removed 4 bases at V and 6 bases at J, with 13 bases between. The DNA of the CDR3 is TGTGCCAGCAGCTCACCTGTCTTAGGCGAGCAGTACTTC. Amino acid sequence: CASSSPVLGEQYF.

With regard to this clonotype: One end of the junction does not line up with germline, which may come from a read error. The chain carries TRBV5-1 and TRBJ1-2; a weak D match, TRBD1 (6 bases). The CDR3 consists of 16 residues. The germline V gene encodes CDR1 SGHRS and CDR2 YFSETQ. This CDR3 is CASSQVGQGSGNGYTF. CDR3 coding DNA: TGTGCCAGCAGCCAAGTTGGGCAGGGGAGTGGGAATGGCTACACCTTC. Using reference TRBV5-1 and TRBJ1-2 for the parts outside the CDR3, the full variable domain is KAGVTQTPRYLIKTRGQQVTLSCSPISGHRSVSWYQQTPGQGLQFLFEYFSETQRNKGNFPGRFSGRQFSNSRSEMNVSTLELGDSALYLCASSQVGQGSGNGYTFGSGTRLTVV.

V is TRBV2 and J is TRBJ2-5; the D gene is possibly TRBD2 (6 bases). The V end was cut by 8 bases, the J end by 1 base, with 20 bases between. The length of the CDR3 is 16 residues. CDR1 SNHLY and CDR2 FYNNEI come from the germline V gene. CDR3: CASGYQRRGTQETQYF. In DNA form, the CDR3 reads TGTGCCAGCGGATACCAACGGCGGGGAACCCAAGAGACCCAGTACTTC.

This clonotype showed up many times. The rearrangement joins TRBV14 to TRBJ1-6; D uncertain. This CDR3 is 12 amino acids long. Trimming took off 4 bases at V and 9 bases at J, with 7 bases between the two ends. Germline CDR1 reads SGHDN; CDR2 reads FVKESK. CDR3 region: CASSLWSSPLHF. The CDR3, as DNA: TGTGCCAGCAGCCTTTGGAGTTCACCCCTCCACTTT.

The chain recombines TRBV9 with TRBJ2-2, with 7 nucleotides matching TRBD1. The CDR3 covers 20 residues. The junction had 16 bases not matched to a gene; V was cut back by 2 bases and J by 0 bases. Germline V CDR1 and CDR2: SGDLS, YYNGEE. The CDR3 is CASSVAGTVSILTNTGELFF. CDR3 coding DNA: TGTGCCAGCAGCGTGGCCGGGACAGTCTCAATCCTTACGAACACCGGGGAGCTGTTTTTT. Together with reference TRBV9 and TRBJ2-2, the CDR3 gives the full variable domain: DSGVTQTPKHLITATGQRVTLRCSPRSGDLSVYWYQQSLDQGLQFLIQYYNGEERAKGNILERFSAQQFPDLHSELNLSSLELGDSALYFCASSVAGTVSILTNTGELFFGEGSRLTVL.

The V and J genes are TRBV7-9 and TRBJ2-2; perhaps TRBD1 as D (5 bases). Trimming stripped 5 bases from V and 1 base from J, with 14 bases between. The V gene's germline CDR1 is SEHNR and CDR2 FQNEAQ (reference sequence). The CDR3 is 16 residues long. CDR3 DNA: TGTGCCAGCAGCCAAGCCCCCAGGGTGAACACCGGGGAGCTGTTTTTT. It specifies CASSQAPRVNTGELFF. Combining the CDR3 with reference TRBV7-9 and TRBJ2-2 gives the whole variable domain DTGVSQNPRHKITKRGQNVTFRCDPISEHNRLYWYRQTLGQGPEFLTYFQNEAQLEKSRLLSDRFSAERPKGSFSTLEIQRTEQGDSAMYLCASSQAPRVNTGELFFGEGSRLTVL.